This T cell receptor (beta chain) was profiled in a study of cytomegalovirus exposure and HLA in healthy donors. Vbeta (60) and Jbeta (13) primers were used in the PCR. Assay used: immunoSEQ multiplex PCR; TCRdb lists only in-frame clones, some missing. The table includes about 78,000 clones, under 90% detected once. The V end lost 2 bases, the J end lost 5 bases, and 15 bases lay between the germline ends. Germline lookup yields CDR1 LGHNA and CDR2 YSLEER. This CDR3 is built from 15 residues. This chain links TRBV4-3 with TRBJ2-5; possibly TRBD2 for D (6 bases). This receptor was obtained from a man aged 45-60 years in good health and CMV-seropositive. Sequenced: PBMCs. Here the CDR3 reads CASSQWKLAGETQYF. In DNA, the CDR3 is TGCGCCAGCAGCCAATGGAAACTAGCTGGGGAGACCCAGTACTTC.